This T cell receptor (beta chain) comes out of a study of cytomegalovirus exposure and HLA in healthy donors. PCR used 60 Vbeta primers and 13 Jbeta primers. Sequencing used immunoSEQ multiplex PCR; TCRdb keeps in-frame clones, though not all of them. Its listing shows about 150,000 clones. The sequenced material came from PBMCs. The TCR sequence derives from a man aged 25 to 45 in good health and CMV-seronegative.

The CDR3 is CASSLTTPYGYTF. The CDR3, as DNA: TGTGCCAGCAGCTTAACTACTCCCTATGGCTACACCTTC. This sequence joins TRBV7-2 and TRBJ1-2; D gene unclear. CDR1 is SGHTA, CDR2 FQGNSA, per germline. The V end was cut by 2 bases, the J end by 4 bases, with 8 bases between. The CDR3 has 13 residues. The full variable domain, rest sourced from reference TRBV7-2 and TRBJ1-2, is GAGVSQSPSNKVTEKGKDVELRCDPISGHTALYWYRQSLGQGLEFLIYFQGNSAPDKSGLPSDRFSAERTGGSVSTLTIQRTQQEDSAVYLCASSLTTPYGYTFGSGTRLTVV.